This T cell receptor beta chain derives from a study of cytotoxic CD8 clonotypes in ibrutinib-treated CLL. Study in general: The patients comprised 11 relapsed/refractory and around 15 treatment-naive cases, about 18 IGHV unmutated. Partial response occurred in approximately 25 patients and complete response in 2; at median approximately 65 months, roughly 14 remained remitted and approximately twelve progressed. Samples had a mean of roughly 280,000 productive templates and 94,082 productive rearrangements.

Sequencing used immunoSEQ multiplex PCR; TCRdb keeps in-frame clones, though not all of them. Counted here are 250,000 to 350,000 clones, approximately 76% occurring once; the ten biggest clones make up about 5%. The sample holds a few counts of this clone. Sample: PBMCs, taken at disease progression, from a patient treated with ibrutinib. This TCR was sampled from a human donor with chronic lymphocytic leukemia.

CDR3 DNA sequence: TGTGCCAGCAGGGGGAGGGGTAGCAATCAGCCCCAGCATTTT. It translates to CASRGRGSNQPQHF. This sequence joins TRBV6-6 and TRBJ1-5; D perhaps matches TRBD1 (5 bases). The CDR3 consists of 14 residues. Trimming cost V 6 bases and J 0 bases, with 9 bases left between them. Per germline, CDR1 MNHNY and CDR2 SVGAGI (reference sequence).